Listed below are T cell receptor beta chains from one sample, sequenced in a study of neoadjuvant anti-PD-1 for oral cavity cancer. The assay was immunoSEQ multiplex PCR, and TCRdb's table has in-frame clones only and misses some. The repertoire holds over 5,500 clones, with over 60% as singletons. The material was PBMCs, obtained before nivolumab (anti-PD-1) treatment. These receptors all stem from a person aged 35-80 years with oral cavity squamous cell carcinoma. The CDR3 runs from the conserved cysteine through the conserved F or W. The order of the fields is V gene, clone size, J gene, D gene, CDR3 DNA, CDR3 protein. The D gene is left open where the match is weak. For some rows the clone size is stated as once, few or many, or as a class when expanded; others skip it.

TRBV7-2,few,TRBJ1-5,NA,TGTGCCAGCAGCTCGAGTGGTTGGGGTCAGCCCCAGCATTTT,CASSSSGWGQPQHF
TRBV11-1,NA,TRBJ2-3,NA,TGTGCCAGCAGCTTAGCGCCAGGGCACACAGATACGCAGTATTTT,CASSLAPGHTDTQYF
TRBV6-5,NA,TRBJ2-3,TRBD2,TGTGCCAGCAGTCCGGGGGGGGGCACAGATACGCAGTATTTT,CASSPGGGTDTQYF
TRBV7-2,once,TRBJ2-1,TRBD2,TGTGCCAGCAGCCCCACTAGCGGGTATTACAATGAGCAGTTCTTC,CASSPTSGYYNEQFF
TRBV15,NA,TRBJ1-5,NA,TGTGCCACCAGCAGAGAGGGATCTGGTCAGCCCCAGCATTTT,CATSREGSGQPQHF
TRBV6-5,NA,TRBJ1-6,NA,TGTGCCAGCAGTTCGACAAGCTCACCCCTCCACTTT,CASSSTSSPLHF
TRBV6-1,NA,TRBJ1-2,NA,TGTGCCAGCACTCCGCAGGGGCTAAACTATGGCTACACCTTC,CASTPQGLNYGYTF
TRBV16,NA,TRBJ1-2,TRBD1,TGTGCCAGCAGCCAATTATCTGGACAGGTAGCTAACTATGGCTACACCTTC,CASSQLSGQVANYGYTF
TRBV10-3,NA,TRBJ2-3,TRBD2,TGTGCCATCAGTGAGTCCGCCGGCGGCGGGGGGTACACAGATACGCAGTATTTT,CAISESAGGGGYTDTQYF
TRBV27,NA,TRBJ1-1,TRBD1,TGTGCCAGCAGGCCACCGACAGGGATTGGCACTGAAGCTTTCTTT,CASRPPTGIGTEAFF
TRBV19,NA,TRBJ2-7,NA,TGTGCCAGTAGTATAATAATAACCGGGACAGCTTCTCGGGGGGAGCAGTACTTC,CASSIIITGTASRGEQYF
TRBV19,NA,TRBJ2-7,TRBD1,TGTGCCAGTAGTTCCTTGGGGGGACAGGCCTACGAGCAGTACTTC,CASSSLGGQAYEQYF
TRBV6-6,NA,TRBJ2-3,NA,TGTGCCAGCAGTTACTCCAGGGGAGACACAGATACGCAGTATTTT,CASSYSRGDTDTQYF
TRBV5-4,NA,TRBJ2-1,NA,TGTGCCAGCAGCGCTTACAATGAGCAGTTCTTC,CASSAYNEQFF
TRBV10-1,NA,TRBJ1-1,NA,TGCGCCAGCAGTTATCTCCGGGACCAAGGAATTACTGAAGCTTTCTTT,CASSYLRDQGITEAFF
TRBV19,NA,TRBJ1-2,NA,TGTGCCAGTACATCGGCGGGCGCCTTTAACTATGGCTACACCTTC,CASTSAGAFNYGYTF
TRBV11-2,NA,TRBJ2-3,TRBD1,TGTGCCAGCAGCTTAGGGCAGGGGGCGCCGGATACGCAGTATTTT,CASSLGQGAPDTQYF
TRBV7-8,NA,TRBJ1-1,NA,TGTGCCAGCAGCTTAGCTCCAGCTAACCTCGAGGAAGCTTTCTTT,CASSLAPANLEEAFF
TRBV30,NA,TRBJ1-3,NA,TGTGCCTGGAGTCTAGGGAGGGGAAACACCATATATTTT,CAWSLGRGNTIYF
TRBV11-1,NA,TRBJ1-1,NA,TGTGCCAGCAGCCACGGCGGGACCCCTCAAAGGGACACTGAAGCTTTCTTT,CASSHGGTPQRDTEAFF
TRBV10-2,NA,TRBJ2-5,NA,TGCGCCAGCAGTGAGGCGGAAGAGACCCAGTACTTC,CASSEAEETQYF
TRBV5-4,few,TRBJ1-2,NA,TGTGCCAGCAGCTTGGGCAGGGGATGGTATGGCTACACCTTC,CASSLGRGWYGYTF
TRBV6-5,NA,TRBJ1-5,NA,TGTGCCAGCAGTTACTCGCCAGAACAGCCCCAGCATTTT,CASSYSPEQPQHF
TRBV5-1,once,TRBJ2-7,TRBD1,TGCGCCAGCAGCGCGGGACAGGGGGCCTACGAGCAGTACTTC,CASSAGQGAYEQYF
TRBV7-2,NA,TRBJ2-7,NA,TGTGCCAGCAGCTTAGGCGCAGGTATCTCCTACGAGCAGTACTTC,CASSLGAGISYEQYF
TRBV2,few,TRBJ2-5,TRBD1,TGTGCCGGCAGGGGGTCCGGGGAGACCCAGTACTTC,CAGRGSGETQYF
TRBV5-4,few,TRBJ2-2,TRBD2,TGTGCCAGCAGCTCAAAAACTAGCGGGGGGAACACCGGGGAGCTGTTTTTT,CASSSKTSGGNTGELFF
TRBV29-1,once,TRBJ1-3,NA,TGCAGCGTGGAAGTCCCGGGAAACACCATATATTTT,CSVEVPGNTIYF
TRBV28,once,TRBJ1-2,NA,TGTGCCAGCAGTTTAAATAGGGGGTTTAACTATGGCTACACCTTC,CASSLNRGFNYGYTF
TRBV4-3,NA,TRBJ1-1,NA,TGCGCCAGCAGCCAAGAAGGAACAGGGATTGAAGCTTTCTTT,CASSQEGTGIEAFF
TRBV27,NA,TRBJ2-2,TRBD2,TGTGCCCCCCGGGCGGGGGGCGACACCGGGGAGCTGTTTTTT,CAPRAGGDTGELFF
TRBV7-9,NA,TRBJ2-7,NA,TGTGCCAGCAGCCCCGCGCTCGGAGGTGAGCAGTACTTC,CASSPALGGEQYF
TRBV10-3,NA,TRBJ2-1,TRBD2,TGTGCCATCAGTGGGGGAGCGGGGGGGCCAATGGGTGAGCAGTTCTTC,CAISGGAGGPMGEQFF
TRBV5-1,NA,TRBJ1-3,NA,TGCGCCAGCAGCTTGGCCCCGGGAGAAGGGGGAACCAACACCATATATTTT,CASSLAPGEGGTNTIYF
TRBV5-5,NA,TRBJ1-2,NA,TGTGCCAGCAGCCCATCGGACGGTAACTATGGCTACACCTTC,CASSPSDGNYGYTF
TRBV4-1,NA,TRBJ2-1,NA,TGCGCCAGCAGCCAGACCTGGAGCTCCTACAATGAGCAGTTCTTC,CASSQTWSSYNEQFF
TRBV4-2,NA,TRBJ2-7,TRBD1,TGTGCCAGCAGCCAGCGCGGGACAGGGGGCTCCTACGAGCAGTACTTC,CASSQRGTGGSYEQYF
TRBV6-5,NA,TRBJ1-2,TRBD1,TGTGCCAGCAGCGAAACAGGGGATCGCGGCTACACCTTC,CASSETGDRGYTF
TRBV6-1,NA,TRBJ2-7,TRBD1,TGTGCCAGCAGGAGATCGGGACAGGGCTCCTACGAGCAGTACTTC,CASRRSGQGSYEQYF
TRBV7-9,few,TRBJ1-2,NA,TGTGCCAGCAGCGCACTCCCCCCCGGCGCCTATGGCTACACCTTC,CASSALPPGAYGYTF
TRBV6-6,NA,TRBJ1-2,TRBD1,TGTGCCAGCAGCCGGGACAGGTCATCCTATGGCTACACCTTC,CASSRDRSSYGYTF
TRBV7-2,few,TRBJ1-2,NA,TGTGCCAGCAGCCTATTGACAGTACCCAGCGGTGGCTACACCTTC,CASSLLTVPSGGYTF
TRBV7-2,NA,TRBJ1-1,NA,TGTGCCAGCAGCTTAGTTGTGGGATCGAACACTGAAGCTTTCTTT,CASSLVVGSNTEAFF
TRBV7-2,NA,TRBJ2-7,TRBD2,TGTGCCAGCAGTCAAGCGGGATACGAGCAGTACTTC,CASSQAGYEQYF
TRBV2,NA,TRBJ1-3,NA,TGTGCCAGCAGTGGACCTTCGGGAAACACCATATATTTT,CASSGPSGNTIYF
TRBV9,NA,TRBJ2-3,TRBD1,TGTGCCAGCAGCGTAACTGGGCGGCGGGGACAGGGTTTTCCAGATACGCAGTATTTT,CASSVTGRRGQGFPDTQYF
TRBV5-1,NA,TRBJ2-7,TRBD1,TGCGCCAGCAGCCACGACCGGGACAGGTTATACGAGCAGTACTTC,CASSHDRDRLYEQYF
TRBV14,NA,TRBJ1-1,NA,TGTGCCAGCAGCCAAGCCCGGGGCGGAACTGAAGCTTTCTTT,CASSQARGGTEAFF
TRBV5-8,NA,TRBJ1-1,NA,TGTGCCAGCAGCTTTCGCCCCACTGAAGCTTTCTTT,CASSFRPTEAFF
TRBV5-1,NA,TRBJ1-1,NA,TGCGCCAGCAGCTTGCCGGGGGGTATGGAGAACACTGAAGCTTTCTTT,CASSLPGGMENTEAFF
TRBV7-9,NA,TRBJ2-2,NA,TGTGCCAGCAGTCCAGGAGCCGGGGAGCTGTTTTTT,CASSPGAGELFF
TRBV29-1,few,TRBJ1-2,NA,TGCAGCGTTGTCGTTGGGGGATATGGCTACACCTTC,CSVVVGGYGYTF
TRBV29-1,NA,TRBJ2-3,TRBD2,TGCAGCGTTAGCGGGGGGGATACAGATACGCAGTATTTT,CSVSGGDTDTQYF
TRBV19,NA,TRBJ1-6,NA,TGTGCCAGTAGTATATCTTTACAGGGTTATTCACCCCTCCACTTT,CASSISLQGYSPLHF